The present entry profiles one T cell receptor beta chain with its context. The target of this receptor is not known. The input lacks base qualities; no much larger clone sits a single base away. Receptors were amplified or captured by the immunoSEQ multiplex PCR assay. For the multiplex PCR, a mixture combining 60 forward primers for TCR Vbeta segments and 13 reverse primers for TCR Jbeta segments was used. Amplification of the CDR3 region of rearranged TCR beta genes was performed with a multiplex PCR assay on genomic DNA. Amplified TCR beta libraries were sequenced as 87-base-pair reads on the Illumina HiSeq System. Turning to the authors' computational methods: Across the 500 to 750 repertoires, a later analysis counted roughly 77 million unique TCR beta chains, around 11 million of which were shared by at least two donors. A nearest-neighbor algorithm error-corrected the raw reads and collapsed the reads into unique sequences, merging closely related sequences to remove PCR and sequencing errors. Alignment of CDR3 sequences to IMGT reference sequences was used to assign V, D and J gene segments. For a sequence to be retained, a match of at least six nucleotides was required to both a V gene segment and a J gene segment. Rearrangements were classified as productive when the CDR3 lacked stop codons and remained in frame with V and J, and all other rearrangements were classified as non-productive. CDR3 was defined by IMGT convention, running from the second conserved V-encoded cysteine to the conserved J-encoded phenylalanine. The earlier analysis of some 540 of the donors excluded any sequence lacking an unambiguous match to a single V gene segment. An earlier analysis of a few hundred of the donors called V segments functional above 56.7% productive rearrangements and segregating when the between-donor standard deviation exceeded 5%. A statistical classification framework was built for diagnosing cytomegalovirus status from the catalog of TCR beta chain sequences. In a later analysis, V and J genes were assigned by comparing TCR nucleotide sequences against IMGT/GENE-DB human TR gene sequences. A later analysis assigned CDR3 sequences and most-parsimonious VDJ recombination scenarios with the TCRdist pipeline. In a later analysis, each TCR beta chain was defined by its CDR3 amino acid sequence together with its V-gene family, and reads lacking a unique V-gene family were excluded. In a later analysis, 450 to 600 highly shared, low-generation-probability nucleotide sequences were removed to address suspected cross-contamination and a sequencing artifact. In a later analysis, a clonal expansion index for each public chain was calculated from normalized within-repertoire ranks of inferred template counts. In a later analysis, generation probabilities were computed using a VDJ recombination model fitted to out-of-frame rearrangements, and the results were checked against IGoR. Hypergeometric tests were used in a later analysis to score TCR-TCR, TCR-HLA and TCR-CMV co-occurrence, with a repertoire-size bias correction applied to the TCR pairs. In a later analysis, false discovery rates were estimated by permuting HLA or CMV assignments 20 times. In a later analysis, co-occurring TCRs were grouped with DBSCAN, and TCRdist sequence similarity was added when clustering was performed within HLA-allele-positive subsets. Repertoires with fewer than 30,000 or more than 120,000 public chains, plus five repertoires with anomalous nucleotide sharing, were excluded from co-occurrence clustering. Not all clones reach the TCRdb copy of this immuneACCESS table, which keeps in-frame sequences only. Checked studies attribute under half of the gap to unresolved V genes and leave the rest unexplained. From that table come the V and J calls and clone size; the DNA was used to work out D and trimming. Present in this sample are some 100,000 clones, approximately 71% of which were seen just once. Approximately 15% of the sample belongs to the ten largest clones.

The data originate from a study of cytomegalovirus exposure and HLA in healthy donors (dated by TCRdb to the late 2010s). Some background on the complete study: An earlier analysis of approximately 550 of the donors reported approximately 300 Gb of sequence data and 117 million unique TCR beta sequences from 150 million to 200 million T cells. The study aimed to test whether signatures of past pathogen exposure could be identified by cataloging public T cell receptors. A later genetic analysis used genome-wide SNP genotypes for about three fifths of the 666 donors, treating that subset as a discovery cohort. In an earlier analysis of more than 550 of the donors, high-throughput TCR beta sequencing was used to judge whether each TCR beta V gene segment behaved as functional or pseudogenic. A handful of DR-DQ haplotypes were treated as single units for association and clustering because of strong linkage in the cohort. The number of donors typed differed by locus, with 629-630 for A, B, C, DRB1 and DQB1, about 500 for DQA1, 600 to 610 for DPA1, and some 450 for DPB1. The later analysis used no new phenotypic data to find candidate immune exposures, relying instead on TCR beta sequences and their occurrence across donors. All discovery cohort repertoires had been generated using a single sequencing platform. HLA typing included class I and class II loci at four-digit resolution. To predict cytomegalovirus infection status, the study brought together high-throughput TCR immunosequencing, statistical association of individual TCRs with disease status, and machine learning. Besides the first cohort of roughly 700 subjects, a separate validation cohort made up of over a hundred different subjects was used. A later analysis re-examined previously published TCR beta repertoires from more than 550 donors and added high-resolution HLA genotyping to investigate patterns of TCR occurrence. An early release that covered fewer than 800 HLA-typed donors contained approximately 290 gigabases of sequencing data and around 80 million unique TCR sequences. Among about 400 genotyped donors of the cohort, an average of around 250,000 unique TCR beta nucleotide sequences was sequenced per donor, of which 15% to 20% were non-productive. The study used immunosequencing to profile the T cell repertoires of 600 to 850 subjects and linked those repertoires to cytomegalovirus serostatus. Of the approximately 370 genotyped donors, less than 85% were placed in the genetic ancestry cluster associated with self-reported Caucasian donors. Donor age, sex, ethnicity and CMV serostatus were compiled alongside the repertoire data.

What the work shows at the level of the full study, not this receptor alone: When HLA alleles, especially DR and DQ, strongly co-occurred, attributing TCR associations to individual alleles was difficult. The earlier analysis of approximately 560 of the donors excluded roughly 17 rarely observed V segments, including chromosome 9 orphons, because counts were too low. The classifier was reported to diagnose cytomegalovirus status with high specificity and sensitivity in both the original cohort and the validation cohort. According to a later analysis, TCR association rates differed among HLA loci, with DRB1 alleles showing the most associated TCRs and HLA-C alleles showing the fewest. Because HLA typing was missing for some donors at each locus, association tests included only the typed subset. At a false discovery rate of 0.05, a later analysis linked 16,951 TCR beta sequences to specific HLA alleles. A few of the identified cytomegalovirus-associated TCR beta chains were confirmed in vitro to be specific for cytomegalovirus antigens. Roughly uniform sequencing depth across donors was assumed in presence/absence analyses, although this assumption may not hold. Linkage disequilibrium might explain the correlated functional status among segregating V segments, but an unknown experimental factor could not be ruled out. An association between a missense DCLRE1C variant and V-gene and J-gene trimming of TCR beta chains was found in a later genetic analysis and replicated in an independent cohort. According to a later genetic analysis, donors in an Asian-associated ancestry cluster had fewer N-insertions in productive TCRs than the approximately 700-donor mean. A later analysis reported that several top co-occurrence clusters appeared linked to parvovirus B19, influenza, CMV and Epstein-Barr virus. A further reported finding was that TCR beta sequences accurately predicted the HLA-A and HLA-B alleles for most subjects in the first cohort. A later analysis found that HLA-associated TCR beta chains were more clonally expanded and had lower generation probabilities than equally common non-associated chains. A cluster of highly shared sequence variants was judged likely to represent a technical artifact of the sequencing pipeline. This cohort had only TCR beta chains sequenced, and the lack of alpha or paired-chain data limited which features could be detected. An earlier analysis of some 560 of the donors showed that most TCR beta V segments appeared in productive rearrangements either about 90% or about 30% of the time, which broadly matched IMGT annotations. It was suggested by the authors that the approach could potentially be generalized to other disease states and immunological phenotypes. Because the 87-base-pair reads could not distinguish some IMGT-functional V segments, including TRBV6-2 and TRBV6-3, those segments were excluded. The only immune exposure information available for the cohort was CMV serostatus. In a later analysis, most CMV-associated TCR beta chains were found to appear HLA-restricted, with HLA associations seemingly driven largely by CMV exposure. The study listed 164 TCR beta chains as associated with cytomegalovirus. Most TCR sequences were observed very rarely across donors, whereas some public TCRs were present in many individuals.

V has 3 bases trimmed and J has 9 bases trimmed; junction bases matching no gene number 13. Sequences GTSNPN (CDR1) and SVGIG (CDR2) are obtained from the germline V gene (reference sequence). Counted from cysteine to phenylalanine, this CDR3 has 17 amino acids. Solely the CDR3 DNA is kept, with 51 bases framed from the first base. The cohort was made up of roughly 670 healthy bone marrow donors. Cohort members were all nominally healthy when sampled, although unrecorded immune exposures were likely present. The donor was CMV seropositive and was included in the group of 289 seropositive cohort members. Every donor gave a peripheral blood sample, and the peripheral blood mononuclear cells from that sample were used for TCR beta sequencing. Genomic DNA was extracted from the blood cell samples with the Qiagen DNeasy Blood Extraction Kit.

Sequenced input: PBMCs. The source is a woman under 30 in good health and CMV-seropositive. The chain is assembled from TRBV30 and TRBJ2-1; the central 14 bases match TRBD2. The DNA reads TGTGCCTGGAGCTTGATGACTAGCGGGGGGGCTGGTAGTGAGCAGTTCTTC. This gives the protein CAWSLMTSGGAGSEQFF.